A selection of T cell receptor beta chains follows, all from one sample in a study of cytomegalovirus exposure and HLA in healthy donors. Profiled with immunoSEQ multiplex PCR; TCRdb holds only in-frame clones, not every one. The table has 90,000 or so clones, about three quarters seen once. Input material: PBMCs. These receptors all come from a boy younger than 18 in good health and CMV-seronegative. CDR3s include the opening cysteine and the closing phenylalanine or tryptophan. D genes are given only for firm matches. Part of the rows lack a size; the others show once, few, many or a class for expanded clones.

TRBJ1-1	TRBV10-3	few	-	TGTGCCATCAGTGGTACAGGGAACACTGAAGCTTTCTTT	CAISGTGNTEAFF
TRBJ2-7	TRBV28	-	TRBD2	TGTGCCAGCAGCCGACCGCGGGAGGTCTCCTACGAGCAGTACTTC	CASSRPREVSYEQYF
TRBJ2-3	TRBV7-9	few	TRBD1	TGTGCCAGCAGCTACGGACAGGGGCCAGATACGCAGTATTTT	CASSYGQGPDTQYF
TRBJ1-1	TRBV6-6	few	-	TGTGCCAGCAGTCAACAGGGTAACACTGAAGCTTTCTTT	CASSQQGNTEAFF
TRBJ1-2	TRBV7-8	-	-	TGTGCCAGCAGCCAGGACACGTACAGGGATAACTATGGCTACACCTTC	CASSQDTYRDNYGYTF
TRBJ2-1	TRBV14	-	-	TGTGCCAGCAGCCGCAGGTACAATGAGCAGTTCTTC	CASSRRYNEQFF
TRBJ1-5	TRBV10-3	few	TRBD1	TGTGCCATCAGAGGGGGCAAGAGTCAGCCCCAGCATTTT	CAIRGGKSQPQHF
TRBJ2-2	TRBV4-1	-	-	TGCGCCAGCAGCCAAGCCCCCGGGAAGAACACCGGGGAGCTGTTTTTT	CASSQAPGKNTGELFF
TRBJ2-4	TRBV2	-	-	TGTGCCAGCAGTGAAAGGACAGCCCTAGCCAAAAACATTCAGTACTTC	CASSERTALAKNIQYF
TRBJ2-3	TRBV5-1	once	TRBD2	TGCGCCAGCAGCTTGTGGGAGGGAACAGATACGCAGTATTTT	CASSLWEGTDTQYF
TRBJ1-1	TRBV7-2	-	TRBD1	TGTGCCAGCAGCCTGATAAACAGGGGCCTCTGGAGCACTGAAGCTTTCTTT	CASSLINRGLWSTEAFF
TRBJ1-1	TRBV4-1	-	-	TGCGCCAGCAGCCTCTCGGGGGATGTGGAGTACACTGAAGCTTTCTTT	CASSLSGDVEYTEAFF
TRBJ1-1	TRBV2	many	-	TGTGCCAGCACCTCCGGGCAGGGTCCCTCTGAAGCTTTCTTT	CASTSGQGPSEAFF
TRBJ2-3	TRBV7-6	-	TRBD2	TGTGCCAGCAGCCCCTTCACGGGAGGGAGGGCAGATACGCAGTATTTT	CASSPFTGGRADTQYF
TRBJ1-1	TRBV29-1	-	-	TGCAGCGTTGCAGGGGCGACTGAAGCTTTCTTT	CSVAGATEAFF
TRBJ1-2	TRBV19	-	-	TGTGCCAGTAGTATGAGAGGGAACTATGGCTACACCTTC	CASSMRGNYGYTF
TRBJ2-3	TRBV2	-	TRBD1	TGTGCCAGCAGCGCCGGGACAGGGGGCTTTGCGGATACGCAGTATTTT	CASSAGTGGFADTQYF